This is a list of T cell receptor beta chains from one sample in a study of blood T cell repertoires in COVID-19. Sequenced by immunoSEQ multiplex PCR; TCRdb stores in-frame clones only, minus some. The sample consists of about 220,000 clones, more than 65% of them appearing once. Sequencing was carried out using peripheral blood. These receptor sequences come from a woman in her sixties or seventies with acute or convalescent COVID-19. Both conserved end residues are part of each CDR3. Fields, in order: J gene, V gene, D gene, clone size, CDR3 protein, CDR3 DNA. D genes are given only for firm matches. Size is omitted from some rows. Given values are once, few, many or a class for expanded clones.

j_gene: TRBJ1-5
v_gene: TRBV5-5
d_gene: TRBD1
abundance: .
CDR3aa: CASSPRAGTGYQPQHF
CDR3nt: TGTGCCAGCAGCCCGCGTGCCGGGACAGGGTATCAGCCCCAGCATTTT

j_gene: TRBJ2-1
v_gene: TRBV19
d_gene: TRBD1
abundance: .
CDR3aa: CASSLDRARNNEQFF
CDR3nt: TGTGCCAGTAGTTTAGACAGGGCCAGGAACAATGAGCAGTTCTTC

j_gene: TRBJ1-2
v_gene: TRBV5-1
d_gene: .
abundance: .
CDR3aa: CASSRAGTEGYGYTF
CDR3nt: TGCGCCAGCAGCCGAGCCGGGACTGAGGGCTATGGCTACACCTTC

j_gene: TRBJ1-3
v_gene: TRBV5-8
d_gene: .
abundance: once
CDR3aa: CASRLAGGNTIYF
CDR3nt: TGTGCCAGCAGGCTAGCAGGAGGAAACACCATATATTTT

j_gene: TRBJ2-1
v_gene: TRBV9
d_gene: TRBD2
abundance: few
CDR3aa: CASSVVGLAGTYNEQFF
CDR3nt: TGTGCCAGCAGCGTAGTTGGGCTAGCGGGGACCTACAATGAGCAGTTCTTC

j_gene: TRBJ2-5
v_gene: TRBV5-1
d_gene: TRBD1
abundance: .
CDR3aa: CASSDTGGGETQYF
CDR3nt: TGCGCCAGCAGCGATACAGGGGGAGGAGAGACCCAGTACTTC

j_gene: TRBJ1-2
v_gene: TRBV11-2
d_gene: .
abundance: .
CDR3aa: CASSLVAGRGYTF
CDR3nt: TGTGCCAGCAGCTTAGTGGCAGGGCGAGGCTACACCTTC

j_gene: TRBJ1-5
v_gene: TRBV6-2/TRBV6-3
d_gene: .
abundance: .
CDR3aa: CASSYAGGSNQPQHF
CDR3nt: TGTGCCAGCAGTTACGCCGGGGGTAGCAATCAGCCCCAGCATTTT

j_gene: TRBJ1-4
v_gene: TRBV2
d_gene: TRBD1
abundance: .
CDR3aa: CASSEQGAVGEKLFF
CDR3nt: TGTGCCAGCAGTGAACAGGGGGCGGTTGGAGAAAAACTGTTTTTT

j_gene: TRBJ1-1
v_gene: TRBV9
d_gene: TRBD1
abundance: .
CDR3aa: CASSENGGDDRDEAFF
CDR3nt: TGTGCCAGCAGCGAAAACGGGGGCGATGACAGGGATGAAGCTTTCTTT

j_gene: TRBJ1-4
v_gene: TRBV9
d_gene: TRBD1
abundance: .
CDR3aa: CASSVTGVGDEKLFF
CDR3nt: TGTGCCAGCAGCGTAACAGGGGTAGGAGATGAAAAACTGTTTTTT

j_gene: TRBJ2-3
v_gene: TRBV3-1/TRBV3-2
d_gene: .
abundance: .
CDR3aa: CASSKTAPGTDTQYF
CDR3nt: TGTGCCAGCAGCAAAACAGCCCCGGGAACAGATACGCAGTATTTT

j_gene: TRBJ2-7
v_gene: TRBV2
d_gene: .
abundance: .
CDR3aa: CASSGSYEQYF
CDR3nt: TGTGCCAGCAGTGGCAGCTACGAGCAGTACTTC

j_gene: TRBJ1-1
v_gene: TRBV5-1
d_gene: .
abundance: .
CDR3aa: CASSLGSGKGNTEAFF
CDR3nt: TGCGCCAGCAGCTTGGGGTCAGGGAAGGGGAACACTGAAGCTTTCTTT

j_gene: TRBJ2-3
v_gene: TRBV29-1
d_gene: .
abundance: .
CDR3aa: CSVFGGAFSTDTQYF
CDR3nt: TGCAGCGTTTTCGGCGGGGCGTTCAGCACAGATACGCAGTATTTT

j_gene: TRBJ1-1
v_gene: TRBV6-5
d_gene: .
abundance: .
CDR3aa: CASVAGTTEAFF
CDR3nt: TGTGCCAGCGTTGCGGGGACCACTGAAGCTTTCTTT

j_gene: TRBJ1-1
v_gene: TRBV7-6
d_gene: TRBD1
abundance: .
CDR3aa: CASSLLRTGANTEAFF
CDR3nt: TGTGCCAGCAGCTTACTTCGGACAGGGGCAAACACTGAAGCTTTCTTT

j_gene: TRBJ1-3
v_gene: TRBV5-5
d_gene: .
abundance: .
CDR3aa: CASSLVLGNTIYF
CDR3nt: TGTGCCAGCAGCTTGGTACTTGGAAACACCATATATTTT

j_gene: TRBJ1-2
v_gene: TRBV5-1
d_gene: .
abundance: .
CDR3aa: CASSLQGPYGYTF
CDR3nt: TGCGCCAGCAGCTTGCAGGGCCCCTATGGCTACACCTTC

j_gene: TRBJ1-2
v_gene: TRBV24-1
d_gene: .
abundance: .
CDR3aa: CATSDFQVSYGYTF
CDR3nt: TGTGCCACCAGTGATTTTCAGGTTAGCTATGGCTACACCTTC

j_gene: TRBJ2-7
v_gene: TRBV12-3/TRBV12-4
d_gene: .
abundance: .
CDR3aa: CASSLNGEEQYF
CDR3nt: TGTGCCAGCAGTTTAAACGGGGAGGAGCAGTACTTC

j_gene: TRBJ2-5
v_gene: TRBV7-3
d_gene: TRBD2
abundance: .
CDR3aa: CASIIGLAGMWETQYF
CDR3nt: TGTGCCAGCATTATAGGACTAGCGGGGATGTGGGAGACCCAGTACTTC

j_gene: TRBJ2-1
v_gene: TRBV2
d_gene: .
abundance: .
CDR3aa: CASSSSLRNEQFF
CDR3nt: TGTGCCAGCAGTTCTTCACTCCGAAATGAGCAGTTCTTC

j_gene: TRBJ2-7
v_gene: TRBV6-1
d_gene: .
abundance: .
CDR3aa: CASSAANSYEQYF
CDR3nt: TGTGCCAGCAGCGCAGCGAACTCCTACGAGCAGTACTTC

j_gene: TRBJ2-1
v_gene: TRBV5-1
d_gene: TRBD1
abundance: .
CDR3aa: CASSLQGKGNNEQFF
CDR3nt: TGCGCCAGCAGCTTACAGGGGAAGGGAAACAATGAGCAGTTCTTC

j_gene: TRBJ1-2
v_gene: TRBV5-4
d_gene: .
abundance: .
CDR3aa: CASSLWGAVDRFRGYTF
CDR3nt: TGTGCCAGCAGCTTGTGGGGCGCAGTCGATAGGTTCCGTGGCTACACCTTC

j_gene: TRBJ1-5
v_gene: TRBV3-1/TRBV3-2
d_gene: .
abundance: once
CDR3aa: CASSQGSYNQPQHF
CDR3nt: TGTGCCAGCAGCCAAGGTTCTTACAATCAGCCCCAGCATTTT

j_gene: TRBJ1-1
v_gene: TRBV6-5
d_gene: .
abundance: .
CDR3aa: CASTHRGVYTEAFF
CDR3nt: TGTGCCAGCACCCATCGGGGGGTGTACACTGAAGCTTTCTTT

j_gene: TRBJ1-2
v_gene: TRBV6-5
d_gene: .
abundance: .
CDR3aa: CASSQIVGRGYTF
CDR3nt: TGTGCCAGCAGTCAGATCGTAGGGAGAGGCTACACCTTC

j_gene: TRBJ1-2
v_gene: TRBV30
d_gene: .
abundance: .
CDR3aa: CAWSVGGANYGYTF
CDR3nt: TGTGCCTGGAGTGTAGGGGGTGCTAACTATGGCTACACCTTC

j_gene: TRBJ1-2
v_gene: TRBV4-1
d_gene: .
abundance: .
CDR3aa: CASSQEVNIPYGYTF
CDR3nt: TGCGCCAGCAGCCAAGAGGTCAACATTCCCTATGGCTACACCTTC

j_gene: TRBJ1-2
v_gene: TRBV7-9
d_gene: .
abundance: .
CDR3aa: CASSNPGGVGGYTF
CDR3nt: TGTGCCAGCAGCAACCCAGGTGGCGTAGGTGGCTACACCTTC

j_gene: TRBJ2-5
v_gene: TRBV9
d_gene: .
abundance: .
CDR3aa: CASSDPRVLAGEETQYF
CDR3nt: TGTGCCAGCAGCGACCCGCGAGTGCTCGCCGGGGAAGAGACCCAGTACTTC

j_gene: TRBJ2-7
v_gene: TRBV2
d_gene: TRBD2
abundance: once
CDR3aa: CASSEAGGPDEQYF
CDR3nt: TGTGCCAGCAGTGAGGCGGGGGGGCCGGACGAGCAGTACTTC

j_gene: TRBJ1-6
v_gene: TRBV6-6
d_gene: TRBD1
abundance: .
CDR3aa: CASKLGQINSPLHF
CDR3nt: TGTGCCAGCAAACTGGGACAGATTAATTCACCCCTCCACTTT

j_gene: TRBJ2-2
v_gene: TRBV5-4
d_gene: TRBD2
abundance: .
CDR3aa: CASSLGPKLAGGVGELFF
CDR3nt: TGTGCCAGCAGCTTGGGACCCAAACTAGCGGGGGGTGTCGGGGAGCTGTTTTTT

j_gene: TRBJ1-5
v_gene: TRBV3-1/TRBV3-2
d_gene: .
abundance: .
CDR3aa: CASSQERGGHQPQHF
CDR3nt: TGTGCCAGCAGCCAAGAAAGGGGGGGGCATCAGCCCCAGCATTTT

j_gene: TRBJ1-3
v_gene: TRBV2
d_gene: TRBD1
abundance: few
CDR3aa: CASRAGTGGNTIYF
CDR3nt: TGTGCCAGCAGAGCCGGGACAGGGGGAAACACCATATATTTT

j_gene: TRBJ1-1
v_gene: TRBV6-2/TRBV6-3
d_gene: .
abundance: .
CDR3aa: CASSPGLGSEAFF
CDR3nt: TGTGCCAGCAGCCCCGGACTGGGGAGTGAAGCTTTCTTT

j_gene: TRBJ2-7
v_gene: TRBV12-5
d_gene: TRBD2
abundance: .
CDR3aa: CASAAGTSGVSSSYEQYF
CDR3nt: TGTGCTAGTGCCGCAGGGACTAGCGGGGTCTCGAGCTCCTACGAGCAGTACTTC